The next 21 T cell receptor beta chains were all read from a single sample in a study of blood T cell repertoires in COVID-19. TCRdb's copy holds only in-frame clones and misses some; the assay was immunoSEQ multiplex PCR. The sample has more than 250,000 clones; nearly 90% are singletons. Sample: PBMCs or T cells enriched from blood (not recorded which). The receptors derive from a woman between 25 and 40 years old who had recovered from COVID-19.

This rearrangement joins TRBV27 to TRBJ2-5, with TRBD2 matching over 11 bases. The CDR3 totals 16 residues. Germline assignment: CDR1 MNHEY and CDR2 SMNVEV (reference sequence). V shed 2 bases, J shed 5 bases, and the junction held 7 bases outside the gene matches. The CDR3 DNA is TGTGCCAGCAGTTTAGGTAGCGGGGGGGCCCGTGAGACCCAGTACTTC. Its protein is CASSLGSGGARETQYF.

This chain joins TRBV6-2 or TRBV6-3 and TRBJ1-1, with D maybe TRBD1 (5 bases). The CDR3 is 13 amino acids. CDR1 MNHEY and CDR2 SVGEGT come from the germline V gene. V lost 0 bases, J lost 5 bases, and 7 bases lay in between. CDR3 amino acids: CASSYSGGTEAFF. As DNA, the CDR3 is TGTGCCAGCAGTTACTCGGGGGGAACTGAAGCTTTCTTT.

The CDR3 DNA sequence: TGTGCCAGCAGCGCACACAGGGAACTCAATCAGCCCCAGCATTTT. It translates to CASSAHRELNQPQHF. The rearrangement links TRBV9 to TRBJ1-5, with D possibly matching TRBD1 (6 bases). CDR1 is SGDLS, CDR2 YYNGEE, per germline. V was shortened by 3 bases and J by 3 bases, with 13 bases between the two germline ends. The CDR3 is made up of 15 amino acids.

V is TRBV6-5 and J is TRBJ1-1; TRBD1 agrees at 7 bases. The CDR3 extends over 13 amino acids. Trimming cost V 6 bases and J 7 bases; bases outside gene matches: 8. Germline V gene lookup returns CDR1 MNHEY and CDR2 SVGAGI. The DNA for the CDR3 is TGTGCCAGCAGACCTCCGGGACAGAATGAAGCTTTCTTT. Encoded protein: CASRPPGQNEAFF.

The rearrangement uses TRBV4-1 and TRBJ1-5; D unresolved. The CDR3 has 14 residues. Trimming took off 8 bases at V and 7 bases at J, with 18 bases between the two ends. CDR1 is MGHRA, CDR2 YSYEKL, per germline. For the CDR3, the DNA is TGCGCCAGCTCTAAAGAAGTTGGAGGGCAGCCCCAGCATTTT. The encoded protein is CASSKEVGGQPQHF.

V is TRBV29-1 and J is TRBJ2-3, with a possible D match to TRBD2 (7 bases). Trimming cost V 2 bases and J 0 bases, with 9 bases left between them. The CDR3 extends over 14 amino acids. The V gene's germline CDR1 is SQVTM and CDR2 ANQGSEA. The CDR3 coding sequence is TGCAGCGTTGAACGGGGGGCTAGCACAGATACGCAGTATTTT. Its protein is CSVERGASTDTQYF.

CDR3 residues: CASSLGGRDGGNTIYF. Written as DNA, the CDR3 is TGTGCCAGCAGCTTGGGCGGTCGTGACGGTGGAAACACCATATATTTT. V is TRBV5-4 and J is TRBJ1-3; D is unresolved. The CDR3 extends over 16 amino acids. The germline gives CDR1 SGHNT, CDR2 YYREEE (reference sequence). Trimming removed 0 bases at V and 3 bases at J, with 13 bases between. Filled out from reference TRBV5-4 and TRBJ1-3, the complete variable domain reads ETGVTQSPTHLIKTRGQQVTLRCSSQSGHNTVSWYQQALGQGPQFIFQYYREEENGRGNFPPRFSGLQFPNYSSELNVNALELDDSALYLCASSLGGRDGGNTIYFGEGSWLTVV.

Regarding this clone: The junction departs from germline at one end; a sequencing error may be responsible. This chain joins TRBV2 and TRBJ1-1; maybe TRBD1 (6 bases). Germline V gene lookup returns CDR1 SNHLY and CDR2 FYNNEI. The CDR3 runs to 13 residues. CDR3 DNA sequence: TGTGCCAGCAGAGAAGGGGGGGGCACTGAAGCTTTCTTT. It specifies CASREGGGTEAFF.

The chain has TRBV6-5 and TRBJ1-4; 12 bases fit TRBD1. Germline assignment: CDR1 MNHEY and CDR2 SVGAGI. There are 16 residues in the CDR3. Trimming cost V 2 bases and J 8 bases; bases outside gene matches: 6. The CDR3 DNA follows: TGTGCCAGCAGTTACGGAGGGACAGGGGGCCCAGAAAAACTGTTTTTT. Its translation: CASSYGGTGGPEKLFF.

This clone was seen a single time. The chain recombines TRBV6-5 with TRBJ2-6; D gene ambiguous. V was clipped by 4 bases and J by 2 bases, with 9 bases between them. Germline V CDR1 and CDR2: MNHEY, SVGAGI. The CDR3 covers 15 residues. CDR3 sequence (DNA): TGTGCCAGCAGTTCCTCAGACACTGGGGCCAACGTCCTGACTTTC. It translates to CASSSSDTGANVLTF.

The rearrangement links TRBV12-3 or TRBV12-4 to TRBJ1-1; D may be TRBD1 (5 bases). The length of the CDR3 is 12 residues. Trimming shortened V by 7 bases and J by 11 bases, and 17 bases separated the two germline ends. In DNA form, the CDR3 reads TGTGCCAGCACCCGGGGGGGTGGCTCTGCTTTCTTT. It specifies CASTRGGGSAFF.

The chain recombines TRBV30 with TRBJ2-4; D possibly corresponds to TRBD1 (7 bases). This CDR3 has 15 amino acids. The V gene's germline CDR1 is GTSNPN and CDR2 SVGIG (reference sequence). The V end lost 0 bases, the J end lost 8 bases, and 17 bases lay between the germline ends. The CDR3 nucleotides are TGTGCCTGGAGTGTACCGACAGGGAGGTTTGACATTCAGTACTTC. The encoded protein is CAWSVPTGRFDIQYF.

The chain couples TRBV27 to TRBJ1-4; D is undetermined. The CDR3 spans 13 residues. Trimming pared 5 bases from V and 10 bases from J, leaving 14 bases between. The germline CDR1 and CDR2 sequences are MNHEY and SMNVEV (reference sequence). CDR3 residues: CASSPGEVGKLFF. The CDR3 DNA reads as TGTGCCAGCAGTCCGGGAGAGGTCGGAAAACTGTTTTTT.

The chain carries TRBV5-1 and TRBJ1-2; 12 nucleotides line up with TRBD1. Losses at the gene ends were 4 bases for V and 5 bases for J; bases not matched to a gene: 12. CDR1 and CDR2 (germline): SGHRS, YFSETQ. The CDR3 loop spans 17 amino acids. CDR3 coding DNA: TGCGCCAGCAGCGTGGAGGGGACAGGGGGCTCGCGTTATGGCTACACCTTC. It codes for CASSVEGTGGSRYGYTF.

This clone occurred once. The junction does not match germline at one end; this may be a read error. V usage is TRBV7-7 and J usage is TRBJ2-2; 7 positions match TRBD1. The CDR3 runs to 16 residues. CDR1 and CDR2 from the germline V gene are SSHAT and FNYEAQ (reference sequence). CDR3 protein: CASSLSTGKNTGELFF. CDR3 DNA sequence: TGTGCTAGCAGCTTATCGACAGGGAAAAACACCGGGGAGCTGTTTTTT.

The V gene is TRBV5-1, the J gene TRBJ2-1; D possibly corresponds to TRBD2 (5 bases). V was clipped by 4 bases and J by 7 bases, with 21 bases between them. Germline V gives CDR1 SGHRS, CDR2 YFSETQ. This CDR3 contains 16 residues. The CDR3 here is CASSHRELGPTNEQFF. The CDR3 coding sequence is TGCGCCAGCAGCCATCGAGAACTAGGGCCAACTAATGAGCAGTTCTTC.

The gene calls are TRBV29-1 and TRBJ1-2; D is undetermined. The CDR3 totals 14 residues. Trimming removed 4 bases from V and 1 base from J, with 13 bases in between. The germline V gene has CDR1 SQVTM and CDR2 ANQGSEA. CDR3 region: CSVVRQDFNYGYTF. CDR3 bases: TGCAGCGTTGTGCGTCAGGATTTTAACTATGGCTACACCTTC.

The V call is TRBV23-1, the J call TRBJ2-2; D gene uncertain. TRBV23-1 falls under the ORF class, with uncertain function. This CDR3 contains 13 residues. V was shortened by 6 bases and J by 6 bases, with 11 bases between the two germline ends. The CDR3 coding sequence is TGCGCCAGCAGACCACTCCTTTCCGGGGAGCTGTTTTTT. Translating gives CASRPLLSGELFF.

The genes are TRBV4-2 and TRBJ1-3; perhaps TRBD1 as D (6 bases). The CDR3 sequence is 17 residues long. With 1 base removed from V and 0 bases from J, the gap between germline ends came to 13 bases. Germline CDR1 LGHNA, CDR2 YNFKEQ. As DNA, the CDR3 is TGTGCCAGCAGCCAAGGGGGCAGACAGGACTCTGGAAACACCATATATTTT. Translating gives CASSQGGRQDSGNTIYF.

V is TRBV10-3 and J is TRBJ2-7, with 7 positions matching TRBD2. V lost 2 bases, J lost 5 bases, and 9 bases stayed unmatched. The CDR3 is made up of 15 amino acids. The V gene's germline CDR1 is ENHRY and CDR2 SYGVKD. The CDR3 loop is CAISEQGGQFDEQYF. DNA of the CDR3: TGTGCCATCAGTGAGCAGGGAGGGCAGTTCGACGAGCAGTACTTC.

For the CDR3, the DNA is TGTGCCAGCGGGAGGGGTAGCAATCAGCCCCAGCATTTT. Its protein product is CASGRGSNQPQHF. The V call is TRBV2, the J call TRBJ1-5; possible D gene TRBD1, 5 bases. The CDR3 consists of 13 residues. Trimming took off 8 bases at V and 0 bases at J, with 8 bases between the two ends. Looked up from germline, CDR1 is SNHLY and CDR2 is FYNNEI.